Given below is one T cell receptor beta chain in context. This sample is drawn from a study of technical replicates of blood from several donors. CDR3 length: 15 amino acids. Germline V gene data show CDR1 as MNHNS and CDR2 as SASEGT. Trimming stripped 0 bases from V and 3 bases from J, with 12 bases between. The repertoire was sequenced with immunoSEQ multiplex PCR; TCRdb's copy has only in-frame clones and lacks some. This sample yields under 85,000 clones, of which about 92% are seen a single time; 0.41% belongs to the top ten. This sequence was found in a human donor in good health. The sample was T cells isolated from PBMCs. The chain combines TRBV6-1 with TRBJ2-7, with TRBD2 as a possible D gene (5 bases). In nucleotides, the CDR3 is TGTGCCAGCAGTGAAGCTCCGGACTTTTTCTACGAGCAGTACTTC. Translation: CASSEAPDFFYEQYF.